The 28 T cell receptor beta chains reported below all come from one sample, sequenced in a study of T cells in women clearing cervical HPV infection. Profiling relied on immunoSEQ multiplex PCR, and the TCRdb table lists in-frame clones only, not all of them. This sample's table reports 40,000 to 60,000 clones. Specimen: blood buffy coat. The receptors here all came from a woman aged 18 to 75 with a cervical HPV16 infection that either progressed to CIN3+ or cleared (not recorded which).

Turning to this clone: The CDR3 end lies 3 residues beyond the end of the read and is filled in from the germline J gene. The chain carries TRBV7-9 and TRBJ2-7, with a possible D match to TRBD1 (6 bases). V gave up 4 bases and J gave up 5 bases, with 9 bases separating them. The CDR3 is 12 amino acids. Per the germline V gene, CDR1 is SEHNR and CDR2 is FQNEAQ (reference sequence). The sequenced part of the CDR3 DNA is TGTGCCAGCAGCTCCACAGGGAACGAG. Its protein product is CASSSTGNE. The entire CDR3 protein reads CASSSTGNEQYF.

The CDR3 protein is CASSIQRGREQFF. CDR3 DNA, as far as it was read: TGTGCCAGTAGTATCCAGCGGGGGCGTGAG. J is TRBJ2-1 and V is TRBV19, with 8 nucleotides matching TRBD2. Read coverage stops 3 residues before the CDR3 terminus; the germline J gene supplies the remainder. CDR3 length: 13 amino acids. Germline CDR1 reads LNHDA; CDR2 reads SQIVND (reference sequence). J gave up 9 bases and V 3 bases, and 4 bases lay outside the gene matches.

About this clone: Read sequence stops 3 residues before the CDR3 end, and the germline J gene provides the missing end. The chain couples TRBV18 to TRBJ2-3, with 8 positions matching TRBD1. CDR3 length: 15 residues. Germline CDR1 and CDR2: KGHSH and LQKENI. The CDR3 here is CASSPRGLDNQPQYF. The covered CDR3 bases are TGTGCCAGCTCACCCAGGGGGCTCGACAATCAGCCG.

As to this clone: The CDR3 extends 3 residues past the end of the read, so its final part is completed from the germline J gene. The rearrangement links TRBV7-6 to TRBJ2-2; tentatively, D is TRBD2 (6 bases). This CDR3 has 14 amino acids. Germline V gene lookup returns CDR1 SGHVS and CDR2 FNYEAQ. The CDR3 DNA, read in part, is TGTGCCAGCAGCCCAACGGTGGGGGGAGAAAAG. Translating gives CASSPTVGGEK. The CDR3 in full is CASSPTVGGEKLFF.

A note on this clone: The CDR3 end lies 3 residues beyond the end of the read and is filled in from the germline J gene. V is TRBV11-1 and J is TRBJ2-7; no clear D. The CDR3 sequence is 13 residues long. Per the germline V gene, CDR1 is SGHAT and CDR2 is FQDESV (reference sequence). Trimming cost V 1 base and J 4 bases, with 8 bases left between them. CDR3 sequence: CASSLGRAYEQYF. The CDR3 DNA, read in part, is TGTGCCAGCAGCTTAGGTAGGGCGTACGAG.

Worth noting for this clone: The CDR3 end lies 3 residues beyond the end of the read and is filled in from the germline J gene. The gene calls are TRBV7-9 and TRBJ2-7; D gene ambiguous. Germline CDR1 SEHNR, CDR2 FQNEAQ (reference sequence). The CDR3 sequence is 12 residues long. The germline V and J ends were trimmed by 1 base and 5 bases, with 6 bases remaining between them. CDR3: CASSLDYNEQYF. CDR3 bases read: TGTGCCAGCAGCTTAGATTATAACGAG.

Comments on this clone: The DNA ends 3 residues before the CDR3 does, and the rest of the CDR3 is filled in from the germline J gene. V and J are TRBV2 and TRBJ2-2; maybe TRBD1 (6 bases). The CDR3 contains 12 residues. With 6 bases removed from V and 6 bases from J, the gap between germline ends came to 8 bases. Germline assignment: CDR1 SNHLY and CDR2 FYNNEI. The CDR3 sequence: CASSRGPGELFF. The DNA read from the CDR3 is TGTGCCAGCAGCAGGGGTCCCGGGGAG.

The sequenced CDR3 bases are TGCAGTGCTAGAGACATAGTAGAGGGGTACCAAGAGACC. Translated, it gives CSARDIVEGYQET. The whole CDR3 region reads CSARDIVEGYQETQYF. The V gene is TRBV20-1, the J gene TRBJ2-5, with D perhaps assigned TRBD1 or TRBD2 (5 bases each). The observed sequence ends 3 residues before the CDR3 terminus, with the missing tail filled in from the germline J gene. CDR3 size: 16 residues. V was cut by 0 bases and J by 0 bases, with 14 bases left in between. Germline CDR1 and CDR2: DFQATT and SNEGSKA (reference sequence).

CDR3 residues: CASSMGTGGDYTF. The sequenced part of the CDR3 DNA is TGTGCCAGCTCAATGGGGACAGGGGGCGAC. This chain links TRBV18 with TRBJ1-2; TRBD1 matches at 12 bases. The read comes to an end 3 residues before the CDR3 does, leaving the germline J gene to fill in the end. Germline V CDR1 and CDR2: KGHSH, LQKENI. The CDR3 spans 13 residues.

About this clone itself: The read is 3 residues too short to cover the CDR3 end, so that end is filled in from the germline J gene. The chain couples TRBV20-1 to TRBJ1-6; 9 positions match TRBD1. Germline V CDR1 and CDR2: DFQATT, SNEGSKA (reference sequence). This CDR3 comprises 17 residues. Trimming removed 0 bases from V and 7 bases from J; junction bases left unmatched: 10. The CDR3 loop is CSARDGTGSLENSPLHF. The DNA read from the CDR3 is TGCAGTGCTAGAGATGGGACAGGGAGTCTAGAGAATTCACCC.

Notes on this clone: From the germline J gene comes the end of the CDR3, since the read stops 3 residues before it. The chain carries TRBV6-4 and TRBJ2-2; the D is unclear. The V end was cut by 0 bases, the J end by 4 bases, with 3 bases between. The germline V gene has CDR1 MRHNA and CDR2 SNTAGT. The CDR3 extends over 13 amino acids. CDR3 DNA, as far as it was read: TGTGCCAGCAGTGACTCTAGCACCGGGGAG. Amino acids: CASSDSSTGE. The entire CDR3 protein reads CASSDSSTGELFF.

Notes on this clone: The read comes to an end 3 residues before the CDR3 does, leaving the germline J gene to fill in the end. The J gene is TRBJ1-3, the V gene TRBV5-6; D is ambiguous. CDR1 is SGHDT, CDR2 YYEEEE, per germline. V was clipped by 1 base and J by 0 bases, with 8 bases between them. CDR3 length: 15 residues. CDR3: CASSLSVSSGNTIYF. CDR3 DNA (partial): TGTGCCAGCAGCTTGTCTGTTAGCTCTGGAAACACC.

Details on this clone: The CDR3 end is not reached by the read, which stops 3 residues before it; the germline J gene fills it in. The rearrangement links TRBV6-1 to TRBJ2-1; D is perhaps TRBD1 (5 bases). Germline loops: CDR1 MNHNS, CDR2 SASEGT. This CDR3 spans 15 amino acids. The germline V and J ends were trimmed by 2 bases and 0 bases, with 8 bases remaining between them. The CDR3 spells CASSESGSSYNEQFF. The CDR3 DNA, read in part, is TGTGCCAGCAGTGAATCAGGGTCCTCCTACAATGAG.

In regard to this clone: The CDR3 end lies 3 residues beyond the end of the read and is filled in from the germline J gene. V is TRBV2 and J is TRBJ1-6; possible D gene TRBD1, 6 bases. The CDR3 is made up of 14 amino acids. Trimming cost V 6 bases and J 7 bases, with 13 bases left between them. Germline CDR1 SNHLY, CDR2 FYNNEI. The sequenced part of the CDR3 DNA is TGTGCCAGCAGGTACAGGGATACGAATTCACCC. Its protein is CASRYRDTNSP. The complete CDR3 reads CASRYRDTNSPLHF.

On this clone itself: The read ends 3 residues early relative to the CDR3; the germline J gene fills the gap. The V gene is TRBV20-1, the J gene TRBJ1-2, with TRBD1 matching 10 bases. The CDR3 is 16 residues long. Trimming at V came to 2 bases and at J to 4 bases, leaving 10 bases not matched to a gene. The germline CDR1 and CDR2 sequences are DFQATT and SNEGSKA (reference sequence). CDR3 DNA, as far as it was read: TGCAGTGCTAGACACTGGAAGGACAGGGGGTTCTATGGC. Its protein product is CSARHWKDRGFYG. The CDR3 as a whole reads CSARHWKDRGFYGYTF.

The chain's CDR3 is CATSWLAGLTDTQYF. The CDR3 DNA, read in part, is TGTGCCACCAGCTGGTTAGCGGGACTCACAGATACC. The V call is TRBV19, the J call TRBJ2-5; 8 nucleotides line up with TRBD2. The DNA ends 3 residues before the CDR3 does, and the rest of the CDR3 is filled in from the germline J gene. The CDR3 is made up of 15 amino acids. Germline CDR1 is LNHDA and CDR2 is SQIVND (reference sequence).

For this clone: The CDR3 end falls 3 residues outside the read, so it is completed with the germline J gene. The chain employs TRBV7-2 and TRBJ2-3; TRBD2 aligns across 11 bases. The CDR3 length is 15 residues. The J segment lost 6 bases and the V segment lost 2 bases, leaving 4 bases of the junction unmatched. Per germline, CDR1 SGHTA and CDR2 FQGNSA. CDR3 DNA (partial): TGTGCCAGCAGCTTAATGCTAGCGGGGGGTGATACG. This translates into CASSLMLAGGDT. The complete CDR3 reads CASSLMLAGGDTQYF.

To note about this clone: The read ends 3 residues early relative to the CDR3; the germline J gene fills the gap. The V call is TRBV12-3 or TRBV12-4, the J call TRBJ2-2; no clear D. The CDR3 is 12 amino acids. Trimming stripped 2 bases from V and 7 bases from J, with 5 bases between. The CDR3 loop is CASSLSYGELFF. The covered CDR3 bases are TGTGCCAGCAGTTTATCCTACGGGGAG.

As concerns this clone: Read sequence stops 3 residues before the CDR3 end, and the germline J gene provides the missing end. The V call is TRBV2, the J call TRBJ1-2; possibly TRBD1 for D (5 bases). The CDR3 spans 15 residues. Germline V gene sequence: CDR1 SNHLY, CDR2 FYNNEI. The sequenced CDR3 bases are TGTGCCAGCAGTGAAGGGCAACGGGGGATAGATACC. Translation gives CASSEGQRGIDT. The entire CDR3 protein reads CASSEGQRGIDTYTF.

As for this clone: The CDR3 end falls 3 residues outside the read, so it is completed with the germline J gene. The rearrangement links TRBV6-1 to TRBJ1-4; TRBD1 matches 9 bases. The ends lost 4 bases at V and 7 bases at J; junction bases unmatched: 7. The CDR3 is 15 residues long. Germline loops: CDR1 MNHNS, CDR2 SASEGT. The chain's CDR3 is CASSGVGTGTEKLFF. The sequenced part of the CDR3 DNA is TGTGCCAGCAGTGGGGTGGGGACAGGGACTGAAAAA.

Points on this clone: The read ends 3 residues early relative to the CDR3; the germline J gene fills the gap. The rearrangement joins TRBV5-4 to TRBJ2-1, with TRBD2 as a possible D gene (5 bases). CDR1 SGHNT and CDR2 YYREEE come from the germline V gene (reference sequence). V was clipped by 0 bases and J by 8 bases, with 9 bases between them. This CDR3 region has 13 residues. The sequenced part of the CDR3 DNA is TGTGCCAGCAGCTTGGTCGAGAGGGATGAG. Translation: CASSLVERDE. The whole CDR3 sequence reads CASSLVERDEQFF.

About this clone itself: The missing CDR3 end, 3 residues past where the read stops, is filled in from the germline J gene. V and J are TRBV24-1 and TRBJ2-1, with 7 bases fitting TRBD1. The CDR3 has 15 residues. Per the germline V gene, CDR1 is KGHDR and CDR2 is SFDVKD. The trim removed 9 bases at V and 7 bases at J, leaving 14 bases unmatched. Partial CDR3 DNA: TGTGCCACCTCGTTAGGGGGACAGAATAAGAATGAG. This encodes CATSLGGQNKNE. The entire CDR3 protein is CATSLGGQNKNEQFF.

Regarding this clone: The CDR3 extends 3 residues past the end of the read, so its final part is completed from the germline J gene. V and J are TRBV7-6 and TRBJ2-1; 7 bases agree with TRBD2. The junction had 13 bases not matched to a gene; V was cut back by 5 bases and J by 9 bases. Germline V lookup: CDR1 SGHVS, CDR2 FNYEAQ. This CDR3 spans 15 amino acids. The covered CDR3 bases are TGTGCCAGCAGCCCAGGGACTACAAGGGCGGGTGAG. It yields the protein CASSPGTTRAGE. The entire CDR3 protein reads CASSPGTTRAGEQFF.

Concerning this clone: The read comes to an end 3 residues before the CDR3 does, leaving the germline J gene to fill in the end. The chain combines TRBV7-9 with TRBJ1-5, with D unclear. This CDR3 has 15 residues. Trimming cost V 8 bases and J 0 bases, with 14 bases left between them. Germline CDR1 is SEHNR and CDR2 is FQNEAQ (reference sequence). The CDR3 bases that were read are TGTGCCAGCGCTCCGGCGGGATATAGCAATCAGCCC. Translating gives CASAPAGYSNQP. The entire CDR3 reads CASAPAGYSNQPQHF.

Of note for this clone: The observed sequence ends 3 residues before the CDR3 terminus, with the missing tail filled in from the germline J gene. The genes are TRBV7-9 and TRBJ1-2; TRBD1 might be the D (6 bases). The CDR3 has 12 amino acids. Germline V gene lookup returns CDR1 SEHNR and CDR2 FQNEAQ (reference sequence). CDR3 protein: CASSPPGGGYTF. The covered CDR3 bases are TGTGCCAGCAGCCCCCCGGGGGGCGGC.

For this clone: The read terminates 3 residues before the CDR3 end, so the remaining end is supplied by the germline J gene. The chain uses TRBV7-3 and TRBJ1-4, with D possibly being TRBD1 (6 bases). The CDR3 covers 16 residues. Germline lookup yields CDR1 SGHTA and CDR2 FQGTGA. The CDR3 sequence is CASSNYRVSGANVLFF. Incomplete CDR3 DNA: TGTGCCAGCAGCAATTACAGGGTCTCTGGGGCCAACGTA.

In the case of this clone: The read ends 3 residues early relative to the CDR3; the germline J gene fills the gap. The rearrangement links TRBV10-3 to TRBJ2-5, with a weak D call TRBD1 (6 bases). Deletions cut 3 bases from V and 3 bases from J, with 8 bases between. CDR3 length: 13 amino acids. The germline CDR1 and CDR2 sequences are ENHRY and SYGVKD. The part of the CDR3 DNA that was read is TGTGCCATCAGTGAAACAGGGAAAGAGACC. Its protein is CAISETGKET. The entire CDR3 reads CAISETGKETQYF.

Turning to this clone: The read gets to within 3 residues of the CDR3 end, and the germline J gene fills in the rest. The chain combines TRBV20-1 with TRBJ2-3; 7 bases are shared with TRBD2. Trimming took 6 bases from V and 3 from J; bases not matched to a gene: 9. CDR3 length: 14 residues. CDR1 is DFQATT, CDR2 SNEGSKA, per germline (reference sequence). CDR3 DNA, as far as it was read: TGCAGTGCCGTACCGGGGGGATCAACAGATACG. It specifies CSAVPGGSTDT. The CDR3, in full, reads CSAVPGGSTDTQYF.